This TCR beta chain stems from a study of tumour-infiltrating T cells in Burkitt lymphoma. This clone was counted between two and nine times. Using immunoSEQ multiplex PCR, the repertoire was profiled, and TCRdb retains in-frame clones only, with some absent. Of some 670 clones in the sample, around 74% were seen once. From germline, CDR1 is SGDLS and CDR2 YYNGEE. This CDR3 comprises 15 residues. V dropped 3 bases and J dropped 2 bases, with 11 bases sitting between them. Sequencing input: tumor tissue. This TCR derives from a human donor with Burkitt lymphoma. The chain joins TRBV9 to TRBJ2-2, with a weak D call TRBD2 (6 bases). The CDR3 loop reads CASSGAGQNTGELFF. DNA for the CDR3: TGTGCCAGCAGCGGAGCGGGTCAAAACACCGGGGAGCTGTTTTTT. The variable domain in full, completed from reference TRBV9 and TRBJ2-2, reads DSGVTQTPKHLITATGQRVTLRCSPRSGDLSVYWYQQSLDQGLQFLIQYYNGEERAKGNILERFSAQQFPDLHSELNLSSLELGDSALYFCASSGAGQNTGELFFGEGSRLTVL.